The 3 T cell receptor beta chains below come from one sample, sequenced in a study of blood T cell repertoires in COVID-19. The table came from immunoSEQ multiplex PCR; TCRdb's copy has only in-frame clones and leaves some out. Seen here are a few hundred thousand clones, about 80% observed once, and the top ten hold over 0.95%. Material: peripheral blood. The source is a human donor with acute or convalescent COVID-19. The donor label of this sample is uncertain.

The chain combines TRBV4-2 with TRBJ1-5; TRBD1 might be the D (6 bases). Deletions cut 3 bases from V and 0 bases from J, with 21 bases between. This CDR3 region has 19 residues. Germline lookup yields CDR1 LGHNA and CDR2 YNFKEQ. Here the CDR3 DNA reads TGTGCCAGCAGCCAGTGGGGGGGGCGCGGGGTTTATAGCAATCAGCCCCAGCATTTT. Its translation is CASSQWGGRGVYSNQPQHF.

The V call is TRBV18, the J call TRBJ2-7; 9 bases are shared with TRBD1. Germline-derived CDR1 and CDR2 are KGHSH and LQKENI. V dropped 3 bases and J dropped 5; count of bases not matched to a gene: 5. This CDR3 contains 14 residues. CDR3 residues: CASSPIGTGNEQYF. CDR3 in DNA: TGTGCCAGCTCACCGATCGGGACAGGGAACGAGCAGTACTTC.

This clone came up a few times. The chain recombines TRBV3-1 (or the pseudogene TRBV3-2) with TRBJ2-2; TRBD1 matches 8 bases. The CDR3 runs 14 residues. J lost 5 bases, V lost 3 bases, and 2 bases had no gene match. Germline CDR1 LGHDT, CDR2 YNNKEL (reference sequence). The DNA of the CDR3 is TGTGCCAGCAGCCAGCAGGGGGCGACCGGGGAGCTGTTTTTT. Translating it yields CASSQQGATGELFF.